Listed below are T cell receptor beta chains from one sample, sequenced in a study of persistence of HIV-infected CD4 T cells. Their specific antigens are unknown. Sequencing was performed with immunoSEQ multiplex PCR; in TCRdb, only in-frame clones are kept and a portion is missing. The profile shows 35,000 to 55,000 clones, about 88% of them singletons. The source material was CD4+ T cells sorted from PBMCs after approximately 18-hour stimulation, sampled from a patient who received antiretroviral therapy. These receptors were taken from an adult woman with HIV who was CMV-seropositive. Both conserved end residues are part of each CDR3. A D gene is named only where the DNA matches it firmly.

V	D	CDR3
TRBV25-1	-	CASSEFGGGHYNEQFF
TRBV19	TRBD1	CASSKTGADYGYTF
TRBV10-3	TRBD1	CAMSPTGGYGYTF
TRBV6-5	-	CASSYAAGRDQPQHF
TRBV6-5	-	CASVKVPYNEQFF
TRBV9	-	CASSTTGNFDEPGNIQYF
TRBV2	-	CASSLNEAGELFF
TRBV6-1	-	CASSDRWDQPQHF
TRBV12-5	-	CASGLTLGQGVNTEAFF
TRBV6-6	-	CASSYSNSKYLYGYTF
TRBV13	-	CASSSTSGTDTQYF
TRBV3-1/TRBV3-2	TRBD2	CASSQGVAGAFYEQYF
TRBV5-1	TRBD1	CASSLVPTTTGTDEQYF
TRBV5-5	-	CASSLGALSYEQYF
TRBV9	TRBD2	CASSVVRDVSGGPTDTQYF
TRBV5-4	TRBD2	CASSPGGVGRQETQYF
TRBV5-1	-	CASSLSGPSYEQYF
TRBV9	-	CASSVAPGPNQPQHF
TRBV12-3/TRBV12-4	TRBD1	CASGQGVHQPQHF
TRBV12-3/TRBV12-4	-	CASSTVDTQYF
TRBV3-1/TRBV3-2	-	CASSQLTGFYEQYF
TRBV6-5	TRBD1	CASSYWTGQEQYF
TRBV3-1/TRBV3-2	TRBD1	CASSHGGGGGTEAFF
TRBV7-8	-	CASSPTDRRENTEAFF
TRBV6-1	-	CASSERTGPTEAFF
TRBV19	-	CASSIDAGETQYF
TRBV19	-	CASSIRFQTNTEAFF
TRBV25-1	TRBD1	CASRGTGRNTEAFF
TRBV7-9	-	CASSLETHWNTEAFF
TRBV6-5	TRBD1	CASSPGTGVYNVILF
TRBV5-4	-	CASSPQNRDPEAFF
TRBV4-1	-	CASSQDGGGSSYNSPLHF
TRBV29-1	TRBD1	CSVDVRGPKFF
TRBV5-1	-	CASSFSQGGEQFF
TRBV5-1	-	CASSTGGFSGNTIYF
TRBV5-1	-	CASSQGLISPLHF
TRBV12-3/TRBV12-4	-	CASSRRDTQYF
TRBV18	TRBD2	CASSPSGGQSDTQYF
TRBV5-4	TRBD2	CASSFSTSGYNEQFF
TRBV5-4	TRBD2	CASSLGLAGGRDTQYF
TRBV5-1	TRBD1	CASSGRDRVGEKLFF
TRBV24-1	-	CATRGSDTEAFF
TRBV23-1	-	CASSEEGYTF
TRBV5-5	-	CASSFSGEGGYTF
TRBV6-1	-	CASSEVGQPRNYGYTF
TRBV5-5	-	CASSLLSVLNEKLFF
TRBV23-1	-	CASSQSAGDLGNQPQHF
TRBV9	-	CASSVTLGLYNEQFF
TRBV19	TRBD2	CASSIDGGSYEQYF
TRBV5-1	-	CASSPMTGGNQPQHF
TRBV7-8	-	CASSPAGDRGYTF
TRBV10-3	TRBD1	CAIGGTEYTEAFF
TRBV30	-	CAWSFRPGGSYEQYF
TRBV12-5	TRBD1	CASGLRTGGMRSNTGELFF
TRBV9	-	CASSVGGGGNSPLHF
TRBV29-1	-	CSVETAGQPQHF
TRBV18	TRBD1	CASSLGQGHLSVQHF
TRBV2	TRBD1	CASSESGTGLSYGYTF
TRBV9	TRBD1	CASSVMAGGHTNEKLFF
TRBV5-1	-	CASSGGTTSPYEQYF